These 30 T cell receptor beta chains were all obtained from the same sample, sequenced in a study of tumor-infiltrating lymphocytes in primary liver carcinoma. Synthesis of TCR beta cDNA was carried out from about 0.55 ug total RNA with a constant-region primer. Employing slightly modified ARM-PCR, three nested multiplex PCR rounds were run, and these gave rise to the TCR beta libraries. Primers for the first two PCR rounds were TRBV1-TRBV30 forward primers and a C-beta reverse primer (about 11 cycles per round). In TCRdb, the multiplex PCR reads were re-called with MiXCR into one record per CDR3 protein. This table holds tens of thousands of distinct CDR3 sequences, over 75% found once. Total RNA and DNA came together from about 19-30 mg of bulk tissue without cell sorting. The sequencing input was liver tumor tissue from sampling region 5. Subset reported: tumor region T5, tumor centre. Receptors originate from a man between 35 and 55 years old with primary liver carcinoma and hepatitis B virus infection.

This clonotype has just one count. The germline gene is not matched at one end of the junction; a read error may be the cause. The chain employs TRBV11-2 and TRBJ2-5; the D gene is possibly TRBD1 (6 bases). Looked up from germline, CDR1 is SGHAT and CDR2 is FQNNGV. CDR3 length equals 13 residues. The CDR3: CASGQRLQETQYF. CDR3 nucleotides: TGTGCCAGCGGACAGAGGCTTCAAGAAACCCAGTATTTC.

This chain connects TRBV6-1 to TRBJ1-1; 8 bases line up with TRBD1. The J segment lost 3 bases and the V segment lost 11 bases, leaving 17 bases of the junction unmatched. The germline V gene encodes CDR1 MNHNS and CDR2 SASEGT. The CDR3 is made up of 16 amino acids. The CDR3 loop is CACIPPLQGAHTEAFF. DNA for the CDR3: TGTGCCTGCATCCCGCCACTTCAGGGGGCCCACACTGAAGCTTTCTTT.

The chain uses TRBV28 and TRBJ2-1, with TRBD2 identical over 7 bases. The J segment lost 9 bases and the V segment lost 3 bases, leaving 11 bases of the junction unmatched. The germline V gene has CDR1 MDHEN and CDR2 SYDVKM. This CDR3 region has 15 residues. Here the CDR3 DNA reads TGTGCCAGCAGTTTGCGGGAGAGCTCCCACAGTGAGCAGTTCTTC. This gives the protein CASSLRESSHSEQFF. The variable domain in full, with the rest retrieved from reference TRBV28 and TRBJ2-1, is DVKVTQSSRYLVKRTGEKVFLECVQDMDHENMFWYRQDPGLGLRLIYFSYDVKMKEKGDIPEGYSVSREKKERFSLILESASTNQTSMYLCASSLRESSHSEQFFGPGTRLTVL.

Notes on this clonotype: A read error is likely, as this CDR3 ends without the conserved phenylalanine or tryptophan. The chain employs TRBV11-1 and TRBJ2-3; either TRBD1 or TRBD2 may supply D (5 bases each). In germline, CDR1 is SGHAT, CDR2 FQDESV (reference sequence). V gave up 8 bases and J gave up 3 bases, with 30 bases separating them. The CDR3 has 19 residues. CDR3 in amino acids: CASGSGGSSVGARTDTQYY. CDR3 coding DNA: TGTGCCAGCGGCTCTGGGGGAAGCTCTGTTGGAGCCCGTACAGATACGCAGTATTAT.

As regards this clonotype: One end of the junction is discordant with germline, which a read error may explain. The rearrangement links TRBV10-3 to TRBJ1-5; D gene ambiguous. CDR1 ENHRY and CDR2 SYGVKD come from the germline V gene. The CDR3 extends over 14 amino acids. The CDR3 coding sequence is TGTGGCATCAGTGTGCGTGGAGCGAATCAGCCCCAGCATTTT. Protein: CGISVRGANQPQHF.

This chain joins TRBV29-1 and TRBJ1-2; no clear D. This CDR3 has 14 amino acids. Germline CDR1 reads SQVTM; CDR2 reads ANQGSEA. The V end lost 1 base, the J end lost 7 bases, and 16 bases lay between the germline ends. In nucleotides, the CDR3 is TGCAGCGTTGAAGTAGAAGGACCCGGTATTGGCTACACCTTC. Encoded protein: CSVEVEGPGIGYTF.

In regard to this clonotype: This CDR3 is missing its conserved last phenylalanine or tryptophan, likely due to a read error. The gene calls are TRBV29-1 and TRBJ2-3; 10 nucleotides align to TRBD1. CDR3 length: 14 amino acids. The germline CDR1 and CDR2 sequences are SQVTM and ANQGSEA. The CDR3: CNVEGQGSSDTQYY. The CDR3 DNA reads TGCAACGTTGAGGGACAGGGGAGTTCAGATACGCAGTATTAT.

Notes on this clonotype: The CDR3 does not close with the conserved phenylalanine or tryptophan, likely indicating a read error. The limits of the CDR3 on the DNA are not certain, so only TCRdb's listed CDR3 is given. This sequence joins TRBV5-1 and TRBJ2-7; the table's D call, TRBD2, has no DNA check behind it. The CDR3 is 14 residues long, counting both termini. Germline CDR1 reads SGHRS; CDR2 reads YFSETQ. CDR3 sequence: CASSRRAQTYEQYS.

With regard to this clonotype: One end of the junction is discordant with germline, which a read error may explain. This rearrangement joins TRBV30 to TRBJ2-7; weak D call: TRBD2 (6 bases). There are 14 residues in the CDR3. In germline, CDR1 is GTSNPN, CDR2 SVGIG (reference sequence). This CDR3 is CAWSDGDFSYEQYF. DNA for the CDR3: TGTGCCTGGAGTGATGGGGACTTCTCCTACGAGCAGTATTTC. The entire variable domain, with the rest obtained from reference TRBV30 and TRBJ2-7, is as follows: SQTIHQWPATLVQPVGSPLSLECTVEGTSNPNLYWYRQAAGRGLQLLFYSVGIGQISSEVPQNLSASRPQDRQFILSSKKLLLSDSGFYLCAWSDGDFSYEQYFGPGTRLTVT.

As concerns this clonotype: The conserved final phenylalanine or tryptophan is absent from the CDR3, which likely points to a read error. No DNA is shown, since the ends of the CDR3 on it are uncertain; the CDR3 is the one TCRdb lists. CDR3: CCVGGESDTLYL. This chain uses TRBV29-1 with TRBJ2-3; TRBD2 is the table's D call, not checked against the DNA. CDR1 SQVTM and CDR2 ANQGSEA come from the germline V gene. The CDR3 numbers 12 amino acids, ends counted.

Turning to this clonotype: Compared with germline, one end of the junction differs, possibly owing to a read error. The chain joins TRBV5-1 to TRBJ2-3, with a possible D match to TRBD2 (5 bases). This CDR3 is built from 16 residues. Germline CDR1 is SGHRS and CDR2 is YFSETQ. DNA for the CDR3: TGCGCCAGCAACTTGCAAGCTAGAGGGAGCACAGATACGCAGTATTTT. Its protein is CASNLQARGSTDTQYF.

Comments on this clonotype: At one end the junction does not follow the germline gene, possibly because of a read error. This CDR3 is CSVESGQRNLGEIQYF. CDR3 in DNA: TGCAGCGTTGAGTCAGGACAACGAAATCTGGGGGAGATCCAGTACTTC. The chain has TRBV29-1 and TRBJ2-5; D is perhaps TRBD1 or TRBD2 (5 bases each). The CDR3 is 16 amino acids. Germline V gene data show CDR1 as SQVTM and CDR2 as ANQGSEA.

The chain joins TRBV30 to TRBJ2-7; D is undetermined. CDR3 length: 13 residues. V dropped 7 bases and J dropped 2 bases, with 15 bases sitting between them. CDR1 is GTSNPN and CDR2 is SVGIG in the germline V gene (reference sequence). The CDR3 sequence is CALRPSTTYEQYF. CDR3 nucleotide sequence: TGTGCCTTGAGGCCCTCCACGACCTACGAGCAGTACTTC.

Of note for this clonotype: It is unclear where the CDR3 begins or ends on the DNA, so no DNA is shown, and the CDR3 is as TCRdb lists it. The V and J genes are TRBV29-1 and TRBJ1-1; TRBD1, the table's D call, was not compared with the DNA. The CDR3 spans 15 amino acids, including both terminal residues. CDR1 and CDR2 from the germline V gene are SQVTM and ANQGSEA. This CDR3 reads CSVSTGWGMGTEAFF.

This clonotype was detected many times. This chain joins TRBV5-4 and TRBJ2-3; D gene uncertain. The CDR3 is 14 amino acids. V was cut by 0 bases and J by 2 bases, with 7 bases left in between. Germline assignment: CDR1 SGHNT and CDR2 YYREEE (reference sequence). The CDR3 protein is CASSLGQITDTQYF. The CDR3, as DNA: TGTGCCAGCAGCTTGGGTCAGATCACAGATACGCAGTATTTT.

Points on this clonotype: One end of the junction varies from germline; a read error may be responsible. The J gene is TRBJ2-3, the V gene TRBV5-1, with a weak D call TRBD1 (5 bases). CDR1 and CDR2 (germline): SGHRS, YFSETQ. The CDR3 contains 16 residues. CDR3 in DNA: TGCGCCAGCAGCTTGAGGACGGGCGGCAGCACAGGTACGCAGTGTTTT. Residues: CASSLRTGGSTGTQCF.

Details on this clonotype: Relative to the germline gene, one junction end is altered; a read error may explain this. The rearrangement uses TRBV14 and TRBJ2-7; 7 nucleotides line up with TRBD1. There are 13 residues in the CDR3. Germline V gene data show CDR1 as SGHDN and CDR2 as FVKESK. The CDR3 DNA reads TGTGCCAGCAACCGGACAGGAACCTATGAGCAGTACTTC. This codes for CASNRTGTYEQYF.

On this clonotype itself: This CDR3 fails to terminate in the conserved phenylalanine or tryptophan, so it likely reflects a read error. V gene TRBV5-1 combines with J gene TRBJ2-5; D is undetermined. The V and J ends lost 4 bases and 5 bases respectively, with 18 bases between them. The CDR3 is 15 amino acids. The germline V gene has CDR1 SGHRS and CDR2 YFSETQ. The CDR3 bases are TGCGCCAGCAGCGAGATCCACTCCAACGGGGAGACCCAGTACATC. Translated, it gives CASSEIHSNGETQYI.

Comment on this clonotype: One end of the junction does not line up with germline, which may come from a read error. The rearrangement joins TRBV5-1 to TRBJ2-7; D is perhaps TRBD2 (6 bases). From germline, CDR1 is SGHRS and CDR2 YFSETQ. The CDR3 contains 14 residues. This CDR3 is CASSLEPGGCEQYF. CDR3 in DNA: TGCGCCAGTAGCTTGGAGCCAGGAGGGTGCGAGCAGTACTTC.

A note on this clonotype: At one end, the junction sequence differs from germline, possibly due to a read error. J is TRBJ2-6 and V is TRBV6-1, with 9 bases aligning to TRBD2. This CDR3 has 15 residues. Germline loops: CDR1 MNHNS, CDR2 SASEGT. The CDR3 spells CVSSFGTSRIDVLTF. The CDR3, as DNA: TGTGTCAGCAGTTTTGGGACTAGCAGGATCGACGTCCTGACTTTC.

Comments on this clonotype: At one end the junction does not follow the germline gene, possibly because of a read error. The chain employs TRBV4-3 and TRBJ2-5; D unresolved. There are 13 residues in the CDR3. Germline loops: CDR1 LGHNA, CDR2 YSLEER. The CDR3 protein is CASSLGYEETQYF. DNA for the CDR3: TGCGCTAGCAGCCTAGGGTATGAAGAGACCCAGTACTTC.

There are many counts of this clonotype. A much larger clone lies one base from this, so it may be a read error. The CDR3 is CASSYLVGGSYNEQFF. CDR3 nucleotides: TGTGCCAGCAGCTATCTAGTGGGAGGGTCCTACAATGAGCAGTTCTTC. V gene TRBV7-8 combines with J gene TRBJ2-1; TRBD2 agrees at 7 bases. With 4 bases clipped from V and 1 base from J, the junction kept 7 bases outside the gene matches. The CDR3 sequence is 16 residues long. Looked up from germline, CDR1 is SGHVS and CDR2 is FQNEAQ.

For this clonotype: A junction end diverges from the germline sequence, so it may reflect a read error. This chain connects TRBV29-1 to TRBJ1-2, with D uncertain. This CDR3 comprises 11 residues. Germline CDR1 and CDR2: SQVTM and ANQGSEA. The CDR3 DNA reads TGCAGCGTTGTAGGGTCCTATAGCTACACCTTC. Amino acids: CSVVGSYSYTF. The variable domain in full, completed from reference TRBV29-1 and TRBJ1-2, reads SAVISQKPSRDICQRGTSLTIQCQVDSQVTMMFWYRQQPGQSLTLIATANQGSEATYESGFVIDKFPISRPNLTFSTLTVSNMSPEDSSIYLCSVVGSYSYTFGSGTRLTVV.

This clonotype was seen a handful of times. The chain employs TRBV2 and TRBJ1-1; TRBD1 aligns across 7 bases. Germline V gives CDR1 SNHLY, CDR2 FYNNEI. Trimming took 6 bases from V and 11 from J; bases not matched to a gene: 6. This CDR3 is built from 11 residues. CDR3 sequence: CASSAKTGAFF. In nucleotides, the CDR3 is TGTGCCAGCAGCGCGAAGACAGGGGCTTTCTTT.

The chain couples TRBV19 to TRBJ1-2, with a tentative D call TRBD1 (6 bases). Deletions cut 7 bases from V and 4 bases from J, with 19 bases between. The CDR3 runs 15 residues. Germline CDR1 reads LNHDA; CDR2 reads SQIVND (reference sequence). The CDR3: CASIPQRGAIYGYTF. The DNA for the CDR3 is TGTGCCAGTATCCCCCAACGGGGGGCTATCTATGGCTACACCTTC.

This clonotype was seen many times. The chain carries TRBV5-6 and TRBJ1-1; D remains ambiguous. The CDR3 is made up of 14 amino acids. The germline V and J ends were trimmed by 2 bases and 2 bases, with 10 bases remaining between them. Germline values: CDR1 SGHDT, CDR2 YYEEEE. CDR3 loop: CASSFHGFNTEAFF. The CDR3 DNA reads TGTGCCAGCAGCTTTCACGGATTTAACACTGAAGCTTTCTTT.

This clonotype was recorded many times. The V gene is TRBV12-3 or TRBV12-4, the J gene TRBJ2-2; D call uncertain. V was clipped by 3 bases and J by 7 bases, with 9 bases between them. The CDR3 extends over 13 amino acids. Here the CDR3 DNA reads TGTGCCAGCAGTTTGATGGAGTTCGGGGAGCTGTTTTTT. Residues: CASSLMEFGELFF.

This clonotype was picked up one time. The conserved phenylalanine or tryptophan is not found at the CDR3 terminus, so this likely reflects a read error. As DNA, the CDR3 is TGTGCTAGCAGCTCCTTGATGGTCTACGAGCAGTACCTC. Its translation: CASSSLMVYEQYL. This chain uses TRBV5-6 with TRBJ2-7, with D hard to call. Germline V gene lookup returns CDR1 SGHDT and CDR2 YYEEEE. The CDR3 is 13 amino acids.

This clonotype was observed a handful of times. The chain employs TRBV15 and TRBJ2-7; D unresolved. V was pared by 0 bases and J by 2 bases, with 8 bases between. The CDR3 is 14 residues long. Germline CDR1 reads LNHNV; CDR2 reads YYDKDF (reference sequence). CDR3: CATSRDRFTYEQYF. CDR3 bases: TGTGCCACCAGCAGAGACAGGTTCACCTACGAGCAGTACTTC.

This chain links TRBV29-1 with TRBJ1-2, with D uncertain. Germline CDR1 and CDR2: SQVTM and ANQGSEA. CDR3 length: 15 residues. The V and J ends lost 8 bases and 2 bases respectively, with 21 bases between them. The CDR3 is CSIMSVGKRNYGYTF. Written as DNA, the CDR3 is TGCAGCATTATGAGTGTGGGGAAGAGGAACTATGGCTACACCTTC.